Following are 20 T cell receptor beta chains from one sample sequenced in a study of human T cells and chemical hapten exposure (dated by TCRdb to about 2021). The sample's time point label is to be understood as: patch test 1, 2 weeks after DPC sensitization. The sample's treatment or condition, from its label and the paper: therapeutic diphenylcyclopropenone sensitization with weekly scalp DPC. The library relied on RACE. Sequencing used a NextSeq 500. TCRdb reanalyzed the raw reads on its own, using fastp at Q25 for trimming and MiXCR for clone calling, and kept in-frame beta chains. Entries that share a CDR3 protein sequence are merged under the most common genes and DNA. This sample holds roughly 360,000 distinct CDR3 sequences; 4.8% were observed only once. About 2.1% of the sample is in the top ten clones. The sample consisted of whole blood, taken in connection with sensitization to the hapten diphenylcyclopropenone (DPC). The origin of the receptors is a woman in her 50s with alopecia areata. Some clones in this sample may be carry-over from other donors' samples.

This clonotype was detected many times. The chain is built from TRBV7-2 and TRBJ2-3, with D hard to call. Germline lookup yields CDR1 SGHTA and CDR2 FQGNSA. V was clipped by 3 bases and J by 0 bases, with 10 bases between them. CDR3 length: 15 residues. CDR3 DNA: TGTGCCAGCAGCTTCCTAAAGACTAGCACAGATACGCAGTATTTT. The encoded protein is CASSFLKTSTDTQYF.

The V call is TRBV29-1, the J call TRBJ1-1, with TRBD1 matching 7 bases. This CDR3 is built from 17 residues. Germline V gene sequence: CDR1 SQVTM, CDR2 ANQGSEA. The V and J ends lost 0 bases and 4 bases, in that order; junction bases with no gene match: 14. CDR3 sequence reads: CSVEDPLRQGMGTEAFF. The CDR3, as DNA: TGCAGCGTTGAAGATCCGCTAAGACAGGGAATGGGCACTGAAGCTTTCTTT.

This clonotype was counted at least ten times. The chain has TRBV7-9 and TRBJ2-1; no definite D call. Germline assignment: CDR1 SEHNR and CDR2 FQNEAQ (reference sequence). V was clipped by 1 base and J by 8 bases, with 9 bases between them. CDR3 length: 13 amino acids. The CDR3 nucleotides read TGTGCCAGCAGCTTAGTAGTATTGCATGAGCAGTTCTTC. Protein: CASSLVVLHEQFF.

This clonotype was observed a few times. In DNA form, the CDR3 reads TGCAGTGCTAGAGATCTGACACATCTGACTTTC. It is translated as CSARDLTHLTF. This chain uses TRBV20-1 with TRBJ2-6; D is unresolved. V dropped 0 bases and J dropped 16 bases, with 10 bases sitting between them. The CDR3 totals 11 residues. Germline values: CDR1 DFQATT, CDR2 SNEGSKA (reference sequence).

This clonotype occurred many times. J is TRBJ1-1 and V is TRBV25-1; TRBD1 might be the D (6 bases). Germline CDR1 MGHDK, CDR2 SYGVNS. The CDR3 is 13 amino acids. Trimming shortened V by 2 bases and J by 7 bases, and 11 bases separated the two germline ends. The CDR3, as DNA: TGTGCCAGCAGTGAACGACAGGACGGTGAAGCTTTCTTT. Encoded protein: CASSERQDGEAFF.

This clonotype was observed many times. V and J are TRBV9 and TRBJ1-2; D possibly corresponds to TRBD1 (6 bases). This CDR3 comprises 16 residues. The germline V and J ends were trimmed by 4 bases and 7 bases, with 23 bases remaining between them. Germline V gene lookup returns CDR1 SGDLS and CDR2 YYNGEE. The CDR3 is CASSPRVGGLTLGYTF. The CDR3 coding sequence is TGTGCCAGCAGCCCCCGCGTTGGGGGGCTTACTCTTGGCTACACCTTC.

Details on this clonotype: This may stem from a read error, because a much larger clone lies one nucleotide away. This chain uses TRBV28 with TRBJ2-7; no reliable D call. Trimming pared 5 bases from V and 7 bases from J, leaving 9 bases between. Germline V CDR1 and CDR2: MDHEN, SYDVKM. This CDR3 region has 11 residues. CDR3 in amino acids: CASSAVREQYF. CDR3 coding DNA: TGTGCCAGCAGTGCCGTCAGAGAGCAGTACTTC.

This chain links TRBV6-5 with TRBJ2-5, with D tentatively TRBD1 or TRBD2 (5 bases each). Germline V CDR1 and CDR2: MNHEY, SVGAGI. V shed 5 bases and J shed 6 bases, with 10 bases lying between them. The CDR3 length is 12 residues. The CDR3 region has the DNA TGTGCCAGCAGTCAACGGGGCCAGACCCAGTACTTC. Encoded protein: CASSQRGQTQYF.

This clonotype was seen ten or more times. The chain links TRBV7-9 to TRBJ2-3, with a weak D call TRBD1 (5 bases). This CDR3 comprises 15 residues. With 2 bases removed from V and 0 bases from J, the gap between germline ends came to 9 bases. Germline CDR1 and CDR2: SEHNR and FQNEAQ (reference sequence). The CDR3 here is CASSLPGPSTDTQYF. CDR3 sequence (DNA): TGTGCCAGCAGCTTACCAGGGCCCAGCACAGATACGCAGTATTTT.

The rearrangement links TRBV29-1 to TRBJ1-1; the D gene is possibly TRBD1 (5 bases). The length of the CDR3 is 11 residues. Germline-derived CDR1 and CDR2 are SQVTM and ANQGSEA. V lost 5 bases and J 6 bases, leaving 10 bases between the germline ends. CDR3 coding DNA: TGCAGCGTTTCCTGGGGACCTGAAGCTTTCTTT. Protein product: CSVSWGPEAFF.

This clonotype was seen a handful of times. V gene TRBV5-1 combines with J gene TRBJ1-5; the match to TRBD1 covers 8 bases. The CDR3 runs to 15 residues. The junction had 4 bases not matched to a gene; V was cut back by 4 bases and J by 1 base. The germline V gene has CDR1 SGHRS and CDR2 YFSETQ. The CDR3 nucleotides are TGCGCCAGCAGCCATACAGGGGGAAGCAATCAGCCCCAGCATTTT. Its translation: CASSHTGGSNQPQHF.

This clonotype was counted a few times. The V call is TRBV20-1, the J call TRBJ2-1; D call uncertain. CDR3 size: 12 residues. Trimming shortened V by 5 bases and J by 10 bases, and 15 bases separated the two germline ends. Germline CDR1 is DFQATT and CDR2 is SNEGSKA (reference sequence). CDR3 loop: CSAATRVTEQFF. The CDR3 DNA follows: TGCAGTGCTGCCACACGGGTCACCGAGCAGTTCTTC.

The rearrangement joins TRBV6-2 or TRBV6-3 to TRBJ2-5; TRBD2 agrees at 7 bases. After removal of 4 bases from V and 3 bases from J, the junction contained 8 bases not matched to a gene. The CDR3 contains 15 residues. Germline V lookup: CDR1 MNHEY, CDR2 SVGEGT. The CDR3 sequence is CASSSRTRGKETQYF. As DNA, the CDR3 is TGTGCCAGCAGTTCCCGGACTAGAGGAAAAGAGACCCAGTACTTC.

This clonotype was seen repeatedly, ten times or more. This rearrangement joins TRBV28 to TRBJ2-7; tentative D call: TRBD1 (7 bases). V lost 4 bases, J lost 5 bases, and 15 bases lay in between. The germline V gene has CDR1 MDHEN and CDR2 SYDVKM. This CDR3 spans 14 amino acids. CDR3 in DNA: TGTGCCAGCAGTTCCCGACAGGGAGGCCACGAGCAGTACTTC. Its translation is CASSSRQGGHEQYF.

This clonotype was observed a handful of times. The CDR3 region is CASSLVSGNYNEQFF. In nucleotides, the CDR3 is TGTGCCAGCAGCTTAGTTAGCGGGAACTACAATGAGCAGTTCTTC. This chain uses TRBV7-9 with TRBJ2-1; TRBD2 aligns across 8 bases. The germline V gene has CDR1 SEHNR and CDR2 FQNEAQ (reference sequence). Germline trimming cut 1 base from V and 3 bases from J; bases unmatched to any gene: 2. This CDR3 has 15 amino acids. The full variable domain, completed using reference TRBV7-9 and TRBJ2-1, is DTGVSQNPRHKITKRGQNVTFRCDPISEHNRLYWYRQTLGQGPEFLTYFQNEAQLEKSRLLSDRFSAERPKGSFSTLEIQRTEQGDSAMYLCASSLVSGNYNEQFFGPGTRLTVL.

In this sample, this clonotype turned up a few times. This chain links TRBV7-9 with TRBJ1-4, with unresolved D. The CDR3 spans 16 residues. V shed 3 bases and J shed 8 bases, with 19 bases lying between them. Germline values: CDR1 SEHNR, CDR2 FQNEAQ (reference sequence). The CDR3 protein is CASSFDPTQVGEKLFF. In DNA form, the CDR3 reads TGTGCCAGCAGCTTTGACCCAACACAAGTGGGCGAAAAACTGTTTTTT.

This clonotype was recorded many times. Written as DNA, the CDR3 is TGCGCCAGCAGCTTGGAGGGGGCGCCGGGCACCGGGGAGCTGTTTTTT. Its protein is CASSLEGAPGTGELFF. V is TRBV5-1 and J is TRBJ2-2; TRBD1 matches 7 bases. The CDR3 totals 16 residues. Germline assignment: CDR1 SGHRS and CDR2 YFSETQ. V lost 0 bases, J lost 4 bases, and 6 bases stayed unmatched.

The chain combines TRBV10-3 with TRBJ2-6; TRBD2 aligns across 11 bases. V lost 6 bases to trimming and J lost 0 bases; unmatched junction nucleotides: 7. The CDR3 is 18 amino acids. Per the germline V gene, CDR1 is ENHRY and CDR2 is SYGVKD. CDR3 in amino acids: CAISEGLADTSGANVLTF. CDR3 DNA sequence: TGTGCCATCAGCGAGGGACTAGCGGACACCTCTGGGGCCAACGTCCTGACTTTC.

This clonotype was recorded at least ten times. The chain joins TRBV10-2 to TRBJ2-1, with D possibly being TRBD2 (6 bases). Germline-derived CDR1 and CDR2 are WSHSY and SAAADI. The germline V and J ends were trimmed by 2 bases and 5 bases, with 10 bases remaining between them. There are 14 residues in the CDR3. CDR3 sequence (DNA): TGCGCCAGCAGTGAGATTAGCGGAAACAATGAGCAGTTCTTC. This gives the protein CASSEISGNNEQFF.

This clonotype has only a few counts. The chain links TRBV20-1 to TRBJ1-1, with 10 bases that match TRBD1. CDR1 is DFQATT and CDR2 is SNEGSKA in the germline V gene (reference sequence). J gave up 7 bases and V 5 bases, and 7 bases lay outside the gene matches. The length of the CDR3 is 13 residues. The DNA for the CDR3 is TGCAGTGCTCCGGACAGGGGGAGACATGAAGCTTTCTTT. Translating gives CSAPDRGRHEAFF.